These 7 T cell receptor beta chains were sequenced from one sample in a study of technical replicates of blood from a few donors. TCRdb's table, derived via immunoSEQ multiplex PCR, lists solely in-frame clones and lacks some. The sample records under 90,000 clones, about 96% being singletons. Sequenced input: T cells isolated from PBMCs. These TCRs come from a human donor in good health.

The chain links TRBV4-1 to TRBJ2-1; the D is unclear. This CDR3 region has 18 residues. Germline V lookup: CDR1 MGHRA, CDR2 YSYEKL. V lost 3 bases, J lost 6 bases, and 24 bases lay in between. CDR3 protein: CASSHITDGGAAANEQFF. The CDR3 DNA reads TGCGCCAGCAGCCATATTACTGATGGCGGAGCCGCCGCCAATGAGCAGTTCTTC.

The chain recombines TRBV6-1 with TRBJ2-7, with D possibly being TRBD1 or TRBD2 (5 bases each). The V gene lost 5 bases and the J gene lost 2 bases, with 16 bases spanning the gap. Germline loops: CDR1 MNHNS, CDR2 SASEGT. The length of the CDR3 is 15 residues. DNA for the CDR3: TGTGCCAGCAGTAAAGGGGCGGGCAGGACCTACGAGCAGTACTTC. Translated, it gives CASSKGAGRTYEQYF.

CDR3 nucleotide sequence: TGTGCCAGTAGAAGGACAGGAATGAACACTGAAGCTTTCTTT. It yields the protein CASRRTGMNTEAFF. V and J are TRBV19 and TRBJ1-1; 7 nucleotides match TRBD1. CDR3 size: 14 residues. Germline CDR1 is LNHDA and CDR2 is SQIVND (reference sequence). With V trimmed by 6 bases and J by 0 bases, 4 bases remained unmatched.

The rearrangement links TRBV28 to TRBJ2-7; no reliable D call. Germline CDR1 is MDHEN and CDR2 is SYDVKM. Trimming stripped 4 bases from V and 1 base from J, with 5 bases between. The CDR3 is made up of 12 amino acids. This CDR3 reads CASSWPSYEQYF. DNA of the CDR3: TGTGCCAGCAGTTGGCCGTCCTACGAGCAGTACTTC.

V and J are TRBV5-1 and TRBJ2-7, with TRBD1 as a possible D gene (5 bases). With 2 bases removed from V and 5 bases from J, the gap between germline ends came to 17 bases. The length of the CDR3 is 15 residues. CDR1 is SGHRS and CDR2 is YFSETQ in the germline V gene. CDR3 DNA: TGCGCCAGCAGCTTCCAGGGTATTTTCATCGACGAGCAGTACTTC. It specifies CASSFQGIFIDEQYF.

The chain has TRBV6-1 and TRBJ1-4; D may be TRBD1 (5 bases). Per germline, CDR1 MNHNS and CDR2 SASEGT. The V end was cut by 4 bases, the J end by 7 bases, with 13 bases between. The CDR3 loop spans 14 amino acids. The CDR3 nucleotides are TGTGCCAGCAGTGTAGACAGCCGGAGTGAAAAACTGTTTTTT. Its protein product is CASSVDSRSEKLFF.

The rearrangement links TRBV6-5 to TRBJ2-3; D is uncertain. The CDR3 is 11 amino acids. Germline V gives CDR1 MNHEY, CDR2 SVGAGI. V shed 6 bases and J shed 4 bases, with 5 bases lying between them. The CDR3 sequence is CASRRADTQYF. CDR3 sequence (DNA): TGTGCCAGCAGAAGAGCAGATACGCAGTATTTT.